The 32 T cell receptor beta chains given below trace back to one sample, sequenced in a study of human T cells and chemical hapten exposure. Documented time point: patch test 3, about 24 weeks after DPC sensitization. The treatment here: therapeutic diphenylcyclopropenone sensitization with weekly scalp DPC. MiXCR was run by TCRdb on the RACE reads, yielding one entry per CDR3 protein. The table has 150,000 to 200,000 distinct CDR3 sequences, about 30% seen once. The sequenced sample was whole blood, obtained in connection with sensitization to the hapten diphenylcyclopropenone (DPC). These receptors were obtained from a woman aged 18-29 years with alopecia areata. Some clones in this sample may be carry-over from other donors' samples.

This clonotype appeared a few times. The DNA for the CDR3 is TGCAGCGTTGAGGAACAGCCGGGACAGGATCCCTCTGGGGCCAACGTCCTGACTTTC. It translates to CSVEEQPGQDPSGANVLTF. The chain carries TRBV29-1 and TRBJ2-6; 8 bases agree with TRBD1. The CDR3 runs 19 residues. Looked up from germline, CDR1 is SQVTM and CDR2 is ANQGSEA. V trimming: 3 bases; J trimming: 0 bases; junction bases outside the gene matches: 13.

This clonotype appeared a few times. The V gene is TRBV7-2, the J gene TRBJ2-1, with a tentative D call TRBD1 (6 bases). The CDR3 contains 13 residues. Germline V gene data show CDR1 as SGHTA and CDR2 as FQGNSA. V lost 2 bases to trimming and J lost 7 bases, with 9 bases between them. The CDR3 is CASSLPGTNEQFF. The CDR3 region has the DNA TGTGCCAGCAGCTTACCGGGGACAAATGAGCAGTTCTTC.

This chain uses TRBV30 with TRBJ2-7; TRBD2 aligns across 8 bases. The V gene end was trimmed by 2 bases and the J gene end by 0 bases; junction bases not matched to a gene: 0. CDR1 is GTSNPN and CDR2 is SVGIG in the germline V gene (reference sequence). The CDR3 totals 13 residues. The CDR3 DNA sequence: TGTGCCTGGAGTAGCGGGGGCTCCTACGAGCAGTACTTC. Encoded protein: CAWSSGGSYEQYF.

CDR3 region: CASSQGRTYEQYF. Here the CDR3 DNA reads TGTGCCAGCAGCCAAGGGCGGACGTACGAGCAGTACTTC. This chain uses TRBV4-2 with TRBJ2-7; the D is unclear. CDR3 length: 13 amino acids. Trimming took 1 base from V and 4 from J, leaving 8 bases between them. CDR1 is LGHNA and CDR2 is YNFKEQ in the germline V gene.

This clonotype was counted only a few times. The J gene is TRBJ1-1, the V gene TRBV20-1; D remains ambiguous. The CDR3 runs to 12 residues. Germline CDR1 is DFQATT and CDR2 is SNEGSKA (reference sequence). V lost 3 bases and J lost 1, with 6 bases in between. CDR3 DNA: TGCAGTGCTAGTACAAGGAACACTGAAGCTTTCTTT. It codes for CSASTRNTEAFF.

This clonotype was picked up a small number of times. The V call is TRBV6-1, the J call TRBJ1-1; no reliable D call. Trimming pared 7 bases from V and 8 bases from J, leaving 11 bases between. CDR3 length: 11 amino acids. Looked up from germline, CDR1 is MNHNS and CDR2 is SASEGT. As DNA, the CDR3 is TGTGCCAGCACTGCCACCCTGGAAGCTTTCTTT. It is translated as CASTATLEAFF.

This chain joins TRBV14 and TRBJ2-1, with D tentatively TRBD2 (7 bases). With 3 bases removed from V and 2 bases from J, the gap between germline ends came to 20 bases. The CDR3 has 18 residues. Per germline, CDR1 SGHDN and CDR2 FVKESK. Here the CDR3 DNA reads TGTGCCAGCAGCCATTCAAGGGGGGGGCTTAGGACCTACAATGAGCAGTTCTTC. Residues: CASSHSRGGLRTYNEQFF. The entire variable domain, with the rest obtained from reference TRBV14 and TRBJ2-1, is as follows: EAGVTQFPSHSVIEKGQTVTLRCDPISGHDNLYWYRRVMGKEIKFLLHFVKESKQDESGMPNNRFLAERTGGTYSTLKVQPAELEDSGVYFCASSHSRGGLRTYNEQFFGPGTRLTVL.

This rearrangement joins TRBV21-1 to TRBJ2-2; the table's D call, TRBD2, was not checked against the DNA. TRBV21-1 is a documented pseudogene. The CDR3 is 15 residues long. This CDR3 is CASRPDCSLGGELFF. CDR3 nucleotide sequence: TGTGCCAGCAGGCCGGACTGTTCCCTAGGGGGGGAGCTGTTTTTT.

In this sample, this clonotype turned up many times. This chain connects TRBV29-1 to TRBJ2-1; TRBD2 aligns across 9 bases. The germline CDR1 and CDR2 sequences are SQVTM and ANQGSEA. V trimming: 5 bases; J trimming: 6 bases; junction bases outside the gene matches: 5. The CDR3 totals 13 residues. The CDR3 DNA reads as TGCAGCGTTTCGCGACTAGCGGTCAATGAGCAGTTCTTC. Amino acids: CSVSRLAVNEQFF.

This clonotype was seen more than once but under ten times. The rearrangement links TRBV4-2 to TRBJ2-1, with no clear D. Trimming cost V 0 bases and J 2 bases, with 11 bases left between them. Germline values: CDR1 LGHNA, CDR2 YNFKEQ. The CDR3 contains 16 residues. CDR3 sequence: CASSQDWAATYNEQFF. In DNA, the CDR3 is TGTGCCAGCAGCCAAGATTGGGCGGCTACCTACAATGAGCAGTTCTTC.

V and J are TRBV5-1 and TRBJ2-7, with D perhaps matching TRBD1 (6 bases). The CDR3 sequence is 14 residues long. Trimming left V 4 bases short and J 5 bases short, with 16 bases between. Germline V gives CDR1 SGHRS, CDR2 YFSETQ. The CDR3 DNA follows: TGCGCCAGCAGCCAAGAAGGGGGAAGGAACGAGCAGTACTTC. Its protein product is CASSQEGGRNEQYF.

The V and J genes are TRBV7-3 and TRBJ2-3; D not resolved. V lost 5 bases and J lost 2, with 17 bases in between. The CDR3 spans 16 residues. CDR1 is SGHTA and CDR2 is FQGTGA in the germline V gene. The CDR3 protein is CASSALNGPATDTQYF. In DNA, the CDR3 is TGTGCCAGCAGCGCCTTGAATGGGCCGGCCACAGATACGCAGTATTTT.

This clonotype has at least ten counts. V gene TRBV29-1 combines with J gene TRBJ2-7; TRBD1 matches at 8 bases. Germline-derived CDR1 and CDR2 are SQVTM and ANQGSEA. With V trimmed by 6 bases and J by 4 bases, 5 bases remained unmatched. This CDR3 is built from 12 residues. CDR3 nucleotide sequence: TGCAGCGTGGGACAGGCCCCTTACGAGCAGTACTTC. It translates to CSVGQAPYEQYF.

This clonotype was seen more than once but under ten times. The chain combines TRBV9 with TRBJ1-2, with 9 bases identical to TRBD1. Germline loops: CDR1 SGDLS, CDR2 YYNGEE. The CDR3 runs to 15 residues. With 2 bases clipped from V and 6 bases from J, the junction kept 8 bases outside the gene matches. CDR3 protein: CASSVSDRGTDGYTF. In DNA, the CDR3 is TGTGCCAGCAGCGTGTCGGACAGGGGCACAGATGGCTACACCTTC. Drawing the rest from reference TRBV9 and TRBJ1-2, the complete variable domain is DSGVTQTPKHLITATGQRVTLRCSPRSGDLSVYWYQQSLDQGLQFLIQYYNGEERAKGNILERFSAQQFPDLHSELNLSSLELGDSALYFCASSVSDRGTDGYTFGSGTRLTVV.

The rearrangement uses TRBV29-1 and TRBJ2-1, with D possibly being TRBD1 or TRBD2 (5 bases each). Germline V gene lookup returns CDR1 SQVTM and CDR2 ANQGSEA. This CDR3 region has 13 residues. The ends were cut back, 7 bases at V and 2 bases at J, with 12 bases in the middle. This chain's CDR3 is CSGGSITYNEQFF. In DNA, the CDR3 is TGCAGCGGGGGGTCGATCACCTACAATGAGCAGTTCTTC.

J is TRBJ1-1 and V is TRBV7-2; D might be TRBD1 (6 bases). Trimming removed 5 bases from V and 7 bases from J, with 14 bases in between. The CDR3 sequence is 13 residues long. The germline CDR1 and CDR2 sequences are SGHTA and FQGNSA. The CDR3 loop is CASSPRDTFEAFF. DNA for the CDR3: TGTGCCAGCAGCCCTCGGGACACCTTTGAAGCTTTCTTT.

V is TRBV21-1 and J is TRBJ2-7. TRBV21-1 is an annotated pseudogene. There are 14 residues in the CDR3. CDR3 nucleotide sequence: TGTGCCAGCAGCAAAGTTAACGTTACCTACGAGCAGTACTTC. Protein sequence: CASSKVNVTYEQYF.

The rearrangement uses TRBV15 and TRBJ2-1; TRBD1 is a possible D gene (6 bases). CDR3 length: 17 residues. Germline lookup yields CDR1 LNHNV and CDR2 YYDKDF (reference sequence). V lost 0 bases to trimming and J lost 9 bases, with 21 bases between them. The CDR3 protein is CATSRDPPGAVSGEQFF. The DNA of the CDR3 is TGTGCCACCAGCAGAGATCCCCCAGGGGCAGTCTCGGGTGAGCAGTTCTTC.

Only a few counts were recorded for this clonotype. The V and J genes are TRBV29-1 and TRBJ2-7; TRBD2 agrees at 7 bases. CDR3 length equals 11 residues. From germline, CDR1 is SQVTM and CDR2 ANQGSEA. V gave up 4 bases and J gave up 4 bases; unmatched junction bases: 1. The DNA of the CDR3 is TGCAGCGTTGGGGAGGGGTACGAGCAGTACTTC. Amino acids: CSVGEGYEQYF.

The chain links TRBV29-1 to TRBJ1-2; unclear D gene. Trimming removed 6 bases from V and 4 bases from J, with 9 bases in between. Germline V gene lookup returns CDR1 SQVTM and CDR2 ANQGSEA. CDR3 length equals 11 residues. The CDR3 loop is CSVQQFYGYTF. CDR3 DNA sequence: TGCAGCGTGCAGCAATTCTATGGCTACACCTTC.

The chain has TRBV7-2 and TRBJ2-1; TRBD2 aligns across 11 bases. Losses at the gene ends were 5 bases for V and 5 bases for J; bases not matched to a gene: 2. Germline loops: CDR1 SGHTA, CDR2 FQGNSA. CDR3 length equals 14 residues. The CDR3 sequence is CASSKTSGNNEQFF. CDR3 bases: TGTGCCAGCAGCAAGACTAGCGGGAACAATGAGCAGTTCTTC.

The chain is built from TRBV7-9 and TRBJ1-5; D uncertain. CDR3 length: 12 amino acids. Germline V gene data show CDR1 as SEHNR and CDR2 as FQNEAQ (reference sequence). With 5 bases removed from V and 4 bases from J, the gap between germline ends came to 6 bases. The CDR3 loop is CASSMRNQPQHF. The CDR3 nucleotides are TGTGCCAGCAGCATGAGGAATCAGCCCCAGCATTTT.

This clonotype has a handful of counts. This CDR3 is CATSDFRAETQYF. The CDR3 bases are TGTGCCACCAGTGATTTCAGGGCAGAGACCCAGTACTTC. V usage is TRBV24-1 and J usage is TRBJ2-5; D perhaps matches TRBD1 (5 bases). CDR3 length: 13 amino acids. Trimming cost V 1 base and J 4 bases, with 6 bases left between them. Germline values: CDR1 KGHDR, CDR2 SFDVKD.

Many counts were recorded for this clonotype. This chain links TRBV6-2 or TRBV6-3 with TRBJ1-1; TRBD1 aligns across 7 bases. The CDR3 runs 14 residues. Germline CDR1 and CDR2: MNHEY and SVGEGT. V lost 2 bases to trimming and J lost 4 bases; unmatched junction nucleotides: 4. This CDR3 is CASSYAGGSTEAFF. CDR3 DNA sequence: TGTGCCAGCAGTTACGCAGGGGGGTCCACTGAAGCTTTCTTT.

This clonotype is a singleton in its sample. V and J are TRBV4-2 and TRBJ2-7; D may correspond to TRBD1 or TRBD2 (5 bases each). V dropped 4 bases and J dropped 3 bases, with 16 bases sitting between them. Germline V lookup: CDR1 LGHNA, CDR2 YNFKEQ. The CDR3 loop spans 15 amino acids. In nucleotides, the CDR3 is TGTGCCAGCAGCCCTCGGGAACTCGACAGCTACGAGCAGTACTTC. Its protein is CASSPRELDSYEQYF.

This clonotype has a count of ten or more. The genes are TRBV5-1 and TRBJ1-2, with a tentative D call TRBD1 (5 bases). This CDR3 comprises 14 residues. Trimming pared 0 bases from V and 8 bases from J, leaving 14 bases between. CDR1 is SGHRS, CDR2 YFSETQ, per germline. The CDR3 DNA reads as TGCGCCAGCAGCTTGGTCGGGGCCATCATCGGCTACACCTTC. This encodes CASSLVGAIIGYTF.

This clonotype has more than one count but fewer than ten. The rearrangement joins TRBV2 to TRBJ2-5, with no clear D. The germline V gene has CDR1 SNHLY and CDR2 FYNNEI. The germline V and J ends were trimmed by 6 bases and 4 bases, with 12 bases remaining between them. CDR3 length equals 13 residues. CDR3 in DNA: TGTGCCAGCAGACTTAGGGCGGTAGAGACCCAGTACTTC. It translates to CASRLRAVETQYF.

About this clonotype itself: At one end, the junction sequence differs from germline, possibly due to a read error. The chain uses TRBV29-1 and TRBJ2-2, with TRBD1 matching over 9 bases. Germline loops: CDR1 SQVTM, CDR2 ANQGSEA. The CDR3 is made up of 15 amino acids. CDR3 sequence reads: CSVDSGQGNTRELFF. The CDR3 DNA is TGCAGCGTTGACTCTGGACAGGGGAACACCAGGGAGCTGTTTTTT.

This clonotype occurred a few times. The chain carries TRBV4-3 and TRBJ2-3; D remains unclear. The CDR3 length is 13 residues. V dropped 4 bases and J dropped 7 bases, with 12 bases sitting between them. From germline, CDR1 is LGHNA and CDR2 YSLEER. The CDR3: CASSPHESYTQYF. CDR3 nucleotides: TGCGCCAGCAGCCCCCACGAGTCGTATACGCAGTATTTT.

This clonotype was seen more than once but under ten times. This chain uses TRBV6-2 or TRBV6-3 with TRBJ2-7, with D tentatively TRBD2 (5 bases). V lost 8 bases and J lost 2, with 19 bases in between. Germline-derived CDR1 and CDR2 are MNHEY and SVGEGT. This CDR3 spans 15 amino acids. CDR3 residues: CASYSTQRKTYEQYF. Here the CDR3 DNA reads TGTGCCAGCTACTCTACCCAGCGGAAAACCTACGAGCAGTACTTC.

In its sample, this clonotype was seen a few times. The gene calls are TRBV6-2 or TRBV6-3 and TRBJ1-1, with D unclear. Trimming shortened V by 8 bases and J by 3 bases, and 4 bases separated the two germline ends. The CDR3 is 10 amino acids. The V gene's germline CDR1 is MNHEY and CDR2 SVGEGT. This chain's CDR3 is CASRDTEAFF. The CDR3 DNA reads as TGTGCCAGCCGAGACACTGAAGCTTTCTTT.

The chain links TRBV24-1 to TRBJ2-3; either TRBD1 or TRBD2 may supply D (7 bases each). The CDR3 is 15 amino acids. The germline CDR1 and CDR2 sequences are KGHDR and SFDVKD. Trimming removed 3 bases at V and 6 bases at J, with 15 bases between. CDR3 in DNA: TGTGCCACCAGTGATAATGGACTAGGGGGCGATACGCAGTATTTT. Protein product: CATSDNGLGGDTQYF.